This entry describes one T cell receptor beta chain. Antigen specificity is unknown. Selected pancreatic ductal adenocarcinoma patients had undergone surgery without neoadjuvant therapy. The record originates from a study of T cells in pancreatic ductal adenocarcinoma. In germline, CDR1 is SGHTA, CDR2 FQGTGA. V shed 4 bases and J 5 bases; nucleotides not matched to a gene: 9. The CDR3 runs 18 residues. Findings of the study overall: No significant tumor-blood clonality difference; means were about 0.11 and 0.072. The resected cohort was biased toward the minority with early-stage disease. Blood had more productive templates and about 8-fold more unique clonotypes than tumor.

Produced via immunoSEQ multiplex PCR; TCRdb's table is partial and in-frame only. The sample lists about 97,000 clones; about 95% were seen once. Sequenced: PBMCs. The chain is built from TRBV7-3 and TRBJ2-2; 14 nucleotides match TRBD2. This clonotype was sampled from a human donor with pancreatic ductal adenocarcinoma. The CDR3 here is CASSSSGTSGSRTGELFF. The CDR3 coding sequence is TGTGCCAGCAGCTCCTCCGGGACTAGCGGGAGTAGGACCGGGGAGCTGTTTTTT.